This T cell receptor beta chain originates from a study of shared clonotypes between healthy human individuals. For the study at large: Each donor contributed plates that comprised three CD4 naive, three CD4 memory, two CD8 naive and one CD8 memory. Study-level findings and limits: Generation probabilities were higher for clonotypes shared across all four sorted-subset donors than for unshared ones.

Details on this clone: Antigen: not known.

Donors, healthy HIV-negative adults, lacked recent acute infections or vaccinations. Deep level was the assay's run setting. Repertoires were generated with immunoSEQ multiplex PCR, while TCRdb's copy carries only in-frame clones and drops some. The sample has a few million clones, approximately 93% seen once. Sequencing was carried out using naive CD4+ T cells from PBMCs. Subset given: CD45RA+ positively selected. The source is a young man in good health. Some clones in this sample may be carry-over from other donors' samples.

The CDR3 DNA sequence: TGTGCCAGCAGTCTAGGGACGGGACAGGGGGACACTGAAGCTTTCTTT. It translates to CASSLGTGQGDTEAFF. This chain connects TRBV27 to TRBJ1-1; 11 bases match TRBD1. V shed 5 bases and J 3 bases; nucleotides not matched to a gene: 8. The CDR3 extends over 16 amino acids. Per the germline V gene, CDR1 is MNHEY and CDR2 is SMNVEV (reference sequence).